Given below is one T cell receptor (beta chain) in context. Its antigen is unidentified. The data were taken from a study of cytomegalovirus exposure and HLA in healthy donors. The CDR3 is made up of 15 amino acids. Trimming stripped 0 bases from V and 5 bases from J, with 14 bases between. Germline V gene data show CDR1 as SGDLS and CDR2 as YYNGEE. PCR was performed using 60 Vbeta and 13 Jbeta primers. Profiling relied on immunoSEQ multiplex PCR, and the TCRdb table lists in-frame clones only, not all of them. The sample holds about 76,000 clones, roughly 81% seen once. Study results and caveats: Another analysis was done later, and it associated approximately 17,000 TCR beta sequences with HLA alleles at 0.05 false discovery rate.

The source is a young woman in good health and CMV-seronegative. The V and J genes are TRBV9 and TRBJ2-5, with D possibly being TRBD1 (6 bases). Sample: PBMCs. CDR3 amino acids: CASSVGQALGETQYF. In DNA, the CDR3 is TGTGCCAGCAGCGTAGGACAGGCCCTCGGGGAGACCCAGTACTTC.